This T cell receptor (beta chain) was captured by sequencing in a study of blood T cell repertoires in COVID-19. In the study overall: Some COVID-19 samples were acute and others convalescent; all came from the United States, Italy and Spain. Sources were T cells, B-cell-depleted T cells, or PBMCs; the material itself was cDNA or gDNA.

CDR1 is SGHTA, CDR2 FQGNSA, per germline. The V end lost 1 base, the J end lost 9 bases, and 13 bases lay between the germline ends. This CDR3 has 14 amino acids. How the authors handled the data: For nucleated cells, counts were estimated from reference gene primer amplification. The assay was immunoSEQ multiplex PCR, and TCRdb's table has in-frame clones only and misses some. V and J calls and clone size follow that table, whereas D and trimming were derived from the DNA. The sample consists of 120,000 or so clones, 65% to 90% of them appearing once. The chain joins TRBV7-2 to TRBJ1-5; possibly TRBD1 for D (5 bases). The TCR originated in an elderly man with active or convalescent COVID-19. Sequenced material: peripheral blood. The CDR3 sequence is CASSLEGPSRPQHF. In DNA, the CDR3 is TGTGCCAGCAGCTTAGAGGGGCCCTCGAGGCCCCAGCATTTT.